These 27 T cell receptor beta chains came from one sample sequenced in a study of cytotoxic CD8 clonotypes in ibrutinib-treated CLL (dated by TCRdb to the early 2020s). Preparation of the library involved the immunoSEQ multiplex PCR assay. Held by TCRdb, this immuneACCESS table contains in-frame sequences only and omits some clones. Under half of the omission traces to an unresolved V gene where checked; the cause of the rest is unknown. In all, the sample holds approximately 300,000 clones, and just under 80% of those were seen once. Clones ranked in the top ten supply 5% to 7% of the sample. The sequences come from PBMCs, collected before ibrutinib treatment. These receptors were collected from a human donor with chronic lymphocytic leukemia.

The chain is built from TRBV19 and TRBJ2-1; a weak D match, TRBD1 (6 bases). V was shortened by 5 bases and J by 0 bases, with 14 bases between the two germline ends. Per the germline V gene, CDR1 is LNHDA and CDR2 is SQIVND (reference sequence). The CDR3 totals 16 residues. Written as DNA, the CDR3 is TGTGCCAGTAGTCGGGACACCCCGAGCTCCTACAATGAGCAGTTCTTC. Translated: CASSRDTPSSYNEQFF.

This chain joins TRBV9 and TRBJ1-2, with 8 bases matching TRBD1. Unmatched junction bases numbered 8, after V lost 3 bases and J lost 4 bases. In germline, CDR1 is SGDLS, CDR2 YYNGEE. This CDR3 has 15 residues. In DNA, the CDR3 is TGTGCCAGCAGCGCGAGCCTTACAGGGGGCTATGGCTACACCTTC. This encodes CASSASLTGGYGYTF. The full variable domain, rest sourced from reference TRBV9 and TRBJ1-2, is DSGVTQTPKHLITATGQRVTLRCSPRSGDLSVYWYQQSLDQGLQFLIQYYNGEERAKGNILERFSAQQFPDLHSELNLSSLELGDSALYFCASSASLTGGYGYTFGSGTRLTVV.

This chain connects TRBV7-9 to TRBJ1-1; D is uncertain. This CDR3 is 13 amino acids long. V was cut by 5 bases and J by 4 bases, with 11 bases left in between. Germline V lookup: CDR1 SEHNR, CDR2 FQNEAQ (reference sequence). CDR3 in DNA: TGTGCCAGCAGCGGTACGGCAGGCACTGAAGCTTTCTTT. Amino acid sequence: CASSGTAGTEAFF. The full variable domain, its missing parts supplied by reference TRBV7-9 and TRBJ1-1, is DTGVSQNPRHKITKRGQNVTFRCDPISEHNRLYWYRQTLGQGPEFLTYFQNEAQLEKSRLLSDRFSAERPKGSFSTLEIQRTEQGDSAMYLCASSGTAGTEAFFGQGTRLTVV.

The gene calls are TRBV6-4 and TRBJ1-2, with D possibly being TRBD1 (5 bases). The CDR3 spans 13 residues. Germline V gene sequence: CDR1 MRHNA, CDR2 SNTAGT. V shed 1 base and J shed 6 bases, with 9 bases lying between them. CDR3 amino acids: CASSDWGEDGYTF. The CDR3, as DNA: TGTGCCAGCAGTGACTGGGGGGAAGATGGCTACACCTTC.

In its sample, this clone was seen a few times. The rearrangement joins TRBV4-2 to TRBJ1-1; D uncertain. V was cut by 0 bases and J by 5 bases, with 10 bases left in between. The CDR3 runs 14 residues. CDR1 is LGHNA and CDR2 is YNFKEQ in the germline V gene. Here the CDR3 reads CASSQDGLGTEAFF. Written as DNA, the CDR3 is TGTGCCAGCAGCCAAGATGGATTGGGGACTGAAGCTTTCTTT.

The chain is built from TRBV30 and TRBJ2-7; either TRBD1 or TRBD2 may supply D (5 bases each). V was cut by 3 bases and J by 4 bases, with 13 bases left in between. CDR1 and CDR2 (germline): GTSNPN, SVGIG (reference sequence). CDR3 size: 13 residues. CDR3 sequence: CAWSLGTGYEQYF. DNA for the CDR3: TGTGCCTGGAGCCTCGGGACCGGGTACGAGCAGTACTTC.

The chain couples TRBV30 to TRBJ1-2; TRBD1 matches 7 bases. Germline V lookup: CDR1 GTSNPN, CDR2 SVGIG (reference sequence). This CDR3 is built from 14 residues. The trim removed 4 bases at V and 8 bases at J, leaving 13 bases unmatched. The CDR3 nucleotides read TGTGCCTGGACAGGGGGGAGCGACTACTGGGGCTACACCTTC. Translated, it gives CAWTGGSDYWGYTF.

V is TRBV28 and J is TRBJ1-5; TRBD1 aligns across 9 bases. The CDR3 covers 18 residues. Germline values: CDR1 MDHEN, CDR2 SYDVKM. Trimming at V came to 5 bases and at J to 0 bases, leaving 11 bases not matched to a gene. CDR3 loop: CASSRRDRANYSNQPQHF. CDR3 bases: TGTGCCAGCAGTCGCCGGGACAGGGCAAATTATAGCAATCAGCCCCAGCATTTT.

V is TRBV18 and J is TRBJ2-7; no firm D call. The CDR3 covers 13 residues. The germline gives CDR1 KGHSH, CDR2 LQKENI. Deletions cut 6 bases from V and 7 bases from J, with 16 bases between. CDR3 sequence: CASSPTLTGEQYF. CDR3 DNA: TGTGCCAGCTCCCCGACTCTTACTGGTGAGCAGTACTTC.

The chain couples TRBV4-3 to TRBJ2-1, with 7 bases matching TRBD1. V lost 0 bases, J lost 8 bases, and 4 bases stayed unmatched. CDR3 length: 14 residues. Germline CDR1 is LGHNA and CDR2 is YSLEER. CDR3 protein: CASSQDKDRDEQFF. The CDR3 nucleotides are TGCGCCAGCAGCCAAGATAAAGACAGGGATGAGCAGTTCTTC.

This chain joins TRBV9 and TRBJ2-1; perhaps D is TRBD1 or TRBD2 (7 bases each). In germline, CDR1 is SGDLS, CDR2 YYNGEE. Trimming pared 3 bases from V and 5 bases from J, leaving 15 bases between. The CDR3 contains 15 residues. The CDR3: CASSEGAGVDNEQFF. In DNA form, the CDR3 reads TGTGCCAGCAGCGAGGGGGCGGGAGTGGACAATGAGCAGTTCTTC. The full variable domain, rest sourced from reference TRBV9 and TRBJ2-1, is DSGVTQTPKHLITATGQRVTLRCSPRSGDLSVYWYQQSLDQGLQFLIQYYNGEERAKGNILERFSAQQFPDLHSELNLSSLELGDSALYFCASSEGAGVDNEQFFGPGTRLTVL.

The CDR3 spells CASSIGLRQAVGEQYF. The CDR3 bases are TGTGCCAGTAGTATCGGACTTAGACAGGCGGTGGGAGAGCAGTACTTC. The J gene is TRBJ2-7, the V gene TRBV19; TRBD1 might be the D (6 bases). Germline V lookup: CDR1 LNHDA, CDR2 SQIVND (reference sequence). The CDR3 is 16 amino acids. V lost 3 bases, J lost 7 bases, and 22 bases lay in between.

With respect to this clone: One junction end disagrees with the germline gene, perhaps due to a read error. V and J are TRBV14 and TRBJ1-1; no firm D call. The CDR3 contains 13 residues. Looked up from germline, CDR1 is SGHDN and CDR2 is FVKESK. The CDR3 DNA reads TGTGCCAGTACACGGATTTTGAACTCTGAAGCTTTCTTT. Translation: CASTRILNSEAFF.

V is TRBV13 and J is TRBJ2-1; 8 nucleotides agree with TRBD1. J gave up 4 bases and V 5 bases, and 7 bases lay outside the gene matches. The CDR3 extends over 15 amino acids. Germline lookup yields CDR1 PRHDT and CDR2 FYEKMQ (reference sequence). Written as DNA, the CDR3 is TGTGCCAGCAGCCCCAGACAGGGGTCGTACAATGAGCAGTTCTTC. It translates to CASSPRQGSYNEQFF.

The chain uses TRBV7-6 and TRBJ2-7; no reliable D call. This CDR3 has 12 residues. V lost 4 bases, J lost 12 bases, and 16 bases lay in between. CDR1 and CDR2 from the germline V gene are SGHVS and FNYEAQ. For the CDR3, the DNA is TGTGCCAGCAGCTCCGACTCCTCCGTCAGGTACTTC. The encoded protein is CASSSDSSVRYF.

This sequence joins TRBV6-5 and TRBJ1-4, with 8 bases identical to TRBD1. The CDR3 runs 14 residues. Unmatched junction bases numbered 10, after V lost 11 bases and J lost 5 bases. Germline assignment: CDR1 MNHEY and CDR2 SVGAGI. The CDR3 DNA follows: TGTGCCGCAGGGGACAGGAGCCAAAATGAAAAACTGTTTTTT. It yields the protein CAAGDRSQNEKLFF.

The chain recombines TRBV11-2 with TRBJ2-7, with D perhaps matching TRBD2 (5 bases). CDR3 length equals 15 residues. Trimming took off 5 bases at V and 0 bases at J, with 14 bases between the two ends. Germline loops: CDR1 SGHAT, CDR2 FQNNGV. CDR3 nucleotides: TGTGCCAGCAGCCGACACTACAGCGGCTCCTACGAGCAGTACTTC. Its translation: CASSRHYSGSYEQYF.

The table lists this clone with a count of one. The V and J genes are TRBV7-6 and TRBJ2-7; the D gene could be TRBD1 or TRBD2 (6 bases each). In germline, CDR1 is SGHVS, CDR2 FNYEAQ. V lost 2 bases to trimming and J lost 3 bases, with 17 bases between them. This CDR3 has 16 amino acids. The CDR3: CASSLRSAGEVYEQYF. In nucleotides, the CDR3 is TGTGCCAGCAGCTTACGTTCTGCAGGGGAGGTCTACGAGCAGTACTTC. Looking up the rest from reference TRBV7-6 and TRBJ2-7 gives the full variable domain: GAGVSQSPRYKVTKRGQDVALRCDPISGHVSLYWYRQALGQGPEFLTYFNYEAQQDKSGLPNDRFSAERPEGSISTLTIQRTEQRDSAMYRCASSLRSAGEVYEQYFGPGTRLTVT.

The chain carries TRBV9 and TRBJ1-2; TRBD1 might be the D (6 bases). Germline V gene sequence: CDR1 SGDLS, CDR2 YYNGEE. Trimming stripped 0 bases from V and 5 bases from J, with 11 bases between. This CDR3 has 14 amino acids. CDR3 nucleotide sequence: TGTGCCAGCAGCGTAGGGGCAGGGGTGTATGGCTACACCTTC. Translating gives CASSVGAGVYGYTF. The full variable domain, its missing parts supplied by reference TRBV9 and TRBJ1-2, is DSGVTQTPKHLITATGQRVTLRCSPRSGDLSVYWYQQSLDQGLQFLIQYYNGEERAKGNILERFSAQQFPDLHSELNLSSLELGDSALYFCASSVGAGVYGYTFGSGTRLTVV.

The chain combines TRBV7-7 with TRBJ2-5, with D perhaps TRBD1 (5 bases). The CDR3 is made up of 15 amino acids. V was clipped by 5 bases and J by 2 bases, with 15 bases between them. CDR1 is SSHAT, CDR2 FNYEAQ, per germline (reference sequence). CDR3 sequence: CASSPVGAGQETQYF. The CDR3 DNA reads as TGTGCCAGCAGCCCGGTGGGTGCAGGGCAAGAGACCCAGTACTTC.

This clone has more than one count but fewer than ten. The chain employs TRBV6-1 and TRBJ1-2; D not resolved. V was shortened by 1 base and J by 2 bases, with 11 bases between the two germline ends. The CDR3 consists of 15 residues. Looked up from germline, CDR1 is MNHNS and CDR2 is SASEGT. CDR3 region: CASSEGVVLNYGYTF. The DNA of the CDR3 is TGTGCCAGCAGTGAAGGGGTAGTCCTGAACTATGGCTACACCTTC.

This clone was recorded once. This chain connects TRBV7-9 to TRBJ1-4; the match to TRBD1 covers 7 bases. Trimming took 5 bases from V and 6 from J; bases not matched to a gene: 9. Per the germline V gene, CDR1 is SEHNR and CDR2 is FQNEAQ (reference sequence). This CDR3 comprises 15 residues. The CDR3, as DNA: TGTGCCAGCAGCGGTACAGGGGCCCCAGATGAAAAACTGTTTTTT. It yields the protein CASSGTGAPDEKLFF.

The chain recombines TRBV4-2 with TRBJ2-2; 8 nucleotides match TRBD2. This CDR3 has 12 residues. Germline CDR1 LGHNA, CDR2 YNFKEQ. V trimming: 9 bases; J trimming: 6 bases; junction bases outside the gene matches: 3. CDR3 residues: CASSGNPGELFF. CDR3 nucleotide sequence: TGTGCCAGTAGCGGGAATCCCGGGGAGCTGTTTTTT.

V and J are TRBV28 and TRBJ2-1; D gene uncertain. Germline CDR1 reads MDHEN; CDR2 reads SYDVKM. This CDR3 contains 10 residues. V was pared by 11 bases and J by 7 bases, with 9 bases between. DNA for the CDR3: TGTGCCGCCAAAAGAAATGAGCAGTTCTTC. This translates into CAAKRNEQFF.

This clone has only one observation. This chain's CDR3 is CASSLVLGQANYGYTF. In DNA form, the CDR3 reads TGTGCCAGCAGCTTAGTTCTTGGACAGGCAAACTATGGCTACACCTTC. The chain joins TRBV7-2 to TRBJ1-2; 7 nucleotides agree with TRBD1. J lost 2 bases, V lost 1 base, and 7 bases had no gene match. Germline-derived CDR1 and CDR2 are SGHTA and FQGNSA. The CDR3 loop spans 16 amino acids.

V is TRBV6-1 and J is TRBJ2-4, with D perhaps matching TRBD2 (6 bases). This CDR3 region has 19 residues. CDR1 is MNHNS and CDR2 is SASEGT in the germline V gene. Between the trimmed V and J ends, which lost 4 bases and 0 bases, there was a span of 22 bases. CDR3 DNA sequence: TGTGCCAGCAGTGCCAGGGACTTAAAGTCAGGGCAAGCCAAAAACATTCAGTACTTC. It codes for CASSARDLKSGQAKNIQYF.

The chain links TRBV9 to TRBJ2-2, with D possibly matching TRBD2 (6 bases). The CDR3 spans 17 residues. Trimming shortened V by 4 bases and J by 0 bases, and 16 bases separated the two germline ends. Germline V gives CDR1 SGDLS, CDR2 YYNGEE. CDR3 residues: CASSPPGGVPNTGELFF. CDR3 coding DNA: TGTGCCAGCAGCCCCCCAGGAGGGGTTCCGAACACCGGGGAGCTGTTTTTT.